The subject of this entry is one T cell receptor beta chain. These data are taken from a study of T cell changes during pregnancy in multiple sclerosis. Measured with immunoSEQ multiplex PCR; TCRdb has only the in-frame clones, and not every one. The sample consists of about 28,000 clones, nearly 90% of them appearing once. CDR1 and CDR2 (germline): ENHRY, SYGVKD. V was pared by 6 bases and J by 0 bases, with 3 bases of the junction left unmatched. The CDR3 runs to 14 residues. This sequence joins TRBV10-3 and TRBJ2-7; 9 positions agree with TRBD1. The source material was CD4+ T cells from peripheral blood mononuclear cells, sampled in the second trimester of pregnancy. The TCR comes from a female donor with multiple sclerosis, enrolled in a pregnancy study. This CDR3 reads CAISRDRDSYEQYF. The CDR3 DNA is TGTGCCATCAGCCGGGACAGGGACTCCTACGAGCAGTACTTC.